This T cell receptor beta chain was recorded in a study of blood T cell repertoires in COVID-19. Background on the study: Acute and convalescent COVID-19 samples came from the United States, Italy and Spain. Sources were T cells, B-cell-depleted T cells, or PBMCs; the material itself was cDNA or gDNA.

Original processing notes: The authors estimated nucleated cell counts from reference gene primer amplification. The table came from immunoSEQ multiplex PCR; TCRdb's copy has only in-frame clones and leaves some out. V and J calls and clone size are copied from that table; D and trimming were computed from the DNA. In the table there are 21,000 or so clones, 80% to 90% of which are singletons. The germline V gene encodes CDR1 SGHAT and CDR2 FQNNGV. The length of the CDR3 is 13 residues. V lost 5 bases and J lost 9, with 17 bases in between. The rearrangement uses TRBV11-2 and TRBJ2-7; possibly TRBD1 for D (6 bases). The clonotype originates from a man aged 70 or older with active COVID-19. Specimen: peripheral blood. DNA of the CDR3: TGTGCCAGCAGCCAGGACAGTGGGTATGGGCAGTACTTC. Encoded protein: CASSQDSGYGQYF.